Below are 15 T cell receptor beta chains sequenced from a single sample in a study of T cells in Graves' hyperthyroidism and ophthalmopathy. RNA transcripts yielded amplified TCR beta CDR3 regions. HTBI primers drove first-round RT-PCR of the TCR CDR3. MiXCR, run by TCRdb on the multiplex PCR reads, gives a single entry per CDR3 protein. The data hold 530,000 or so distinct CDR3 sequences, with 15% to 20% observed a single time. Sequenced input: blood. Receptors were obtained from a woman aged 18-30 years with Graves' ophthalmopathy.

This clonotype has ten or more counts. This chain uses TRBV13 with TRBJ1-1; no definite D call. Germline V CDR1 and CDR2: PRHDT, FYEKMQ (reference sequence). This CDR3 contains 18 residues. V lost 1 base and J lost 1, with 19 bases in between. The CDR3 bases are TGTGCCAGCAGCTTAGCCGACATATCAAAGGAGACGAACACTGAAGCTTTCTTT. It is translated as CASSLADISKETNTEAFF.

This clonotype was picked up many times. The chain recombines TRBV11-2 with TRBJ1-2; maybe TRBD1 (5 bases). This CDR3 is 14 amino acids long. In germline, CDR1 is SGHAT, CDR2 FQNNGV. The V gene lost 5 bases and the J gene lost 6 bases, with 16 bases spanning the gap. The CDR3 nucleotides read TGTGCCAGCAGCGGAACAATGGGGCAGGATGGCTACACCTTC. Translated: CASSGTMGQDGYTF.

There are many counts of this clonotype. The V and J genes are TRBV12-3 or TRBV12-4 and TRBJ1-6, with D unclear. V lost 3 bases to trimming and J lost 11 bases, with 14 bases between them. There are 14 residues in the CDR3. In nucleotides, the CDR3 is TGTGCCAGCAGTTTTTCCGGGGTTGGGACACCCCTCCACTTT. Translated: CASSFSGVGTPLHF.

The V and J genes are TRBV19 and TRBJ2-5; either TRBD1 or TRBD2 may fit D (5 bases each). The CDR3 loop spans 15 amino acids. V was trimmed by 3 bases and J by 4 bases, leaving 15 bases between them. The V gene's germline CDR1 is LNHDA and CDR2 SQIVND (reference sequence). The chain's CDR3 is CASSMRWGTGETQYF. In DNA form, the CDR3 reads TGTGCCAGTAGTATGAGGTGGGGGACCGGAGAGACCCAGTACTTC.

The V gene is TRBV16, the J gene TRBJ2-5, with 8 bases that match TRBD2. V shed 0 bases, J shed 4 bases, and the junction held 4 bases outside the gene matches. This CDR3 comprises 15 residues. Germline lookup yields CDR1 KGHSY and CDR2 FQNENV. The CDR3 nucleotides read TGTGCCAGCAGCCAATCGAGCCTAGCGGGAGAGACCCAGTACTTC. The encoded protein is CASSQSSLAGETQYF.

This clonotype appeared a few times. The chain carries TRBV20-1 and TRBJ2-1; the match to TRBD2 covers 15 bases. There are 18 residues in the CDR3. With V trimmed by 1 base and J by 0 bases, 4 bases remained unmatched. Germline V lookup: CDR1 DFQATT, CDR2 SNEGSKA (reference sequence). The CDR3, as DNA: TGCAGTGCTAGAGCATGGACTAGCGGGAGGGTCTCCTACAATGAGCAGTTCTTC. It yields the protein CSARAWTSGRVSYNEQFF.

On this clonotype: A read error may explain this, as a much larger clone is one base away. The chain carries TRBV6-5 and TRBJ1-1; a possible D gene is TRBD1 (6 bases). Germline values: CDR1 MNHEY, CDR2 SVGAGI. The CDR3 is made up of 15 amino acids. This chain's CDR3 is CASSYGGARNTVAFF. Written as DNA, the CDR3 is TGTGCCAGCAGTTACGGGGGGGCTCGGAACACTGTAGCTTTCTTT.

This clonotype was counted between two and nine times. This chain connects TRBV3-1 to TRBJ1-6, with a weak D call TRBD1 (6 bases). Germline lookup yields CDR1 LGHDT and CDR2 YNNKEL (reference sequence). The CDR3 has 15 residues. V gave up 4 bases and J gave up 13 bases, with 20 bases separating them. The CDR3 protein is CASSPRGRKNPPLHF. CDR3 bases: TGTGCCAGCAGCCCGCGGGGGCGCAAAAATCCCCCCCTCCACTTT.

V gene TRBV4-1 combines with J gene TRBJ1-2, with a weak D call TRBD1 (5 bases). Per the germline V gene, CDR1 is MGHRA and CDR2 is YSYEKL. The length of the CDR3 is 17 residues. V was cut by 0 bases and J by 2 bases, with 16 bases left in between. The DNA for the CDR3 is TGCGCCAGCAGCCAAGATTTGGGGGGGGACTCAAACTATGGCTACACCTTC. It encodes CASSQDLGGDSNYGYTF.

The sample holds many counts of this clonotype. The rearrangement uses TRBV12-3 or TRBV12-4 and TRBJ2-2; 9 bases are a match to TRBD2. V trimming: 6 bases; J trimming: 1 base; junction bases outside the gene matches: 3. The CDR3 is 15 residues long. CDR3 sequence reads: CASRTAGGNTGELFF. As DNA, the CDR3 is TGTGCCAGCAGAACAGCGGGAGGGAACACCGGGGAGCTGTTTTTT.

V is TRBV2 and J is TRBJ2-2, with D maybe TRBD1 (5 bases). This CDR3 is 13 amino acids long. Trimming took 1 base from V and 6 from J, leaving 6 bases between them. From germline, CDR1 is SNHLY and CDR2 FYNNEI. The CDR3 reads CASSEGGPGELFF. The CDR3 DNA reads TGTGCCAGCAGTGAAGGGGGCCCCGGGGAGCTGTTTTTT.

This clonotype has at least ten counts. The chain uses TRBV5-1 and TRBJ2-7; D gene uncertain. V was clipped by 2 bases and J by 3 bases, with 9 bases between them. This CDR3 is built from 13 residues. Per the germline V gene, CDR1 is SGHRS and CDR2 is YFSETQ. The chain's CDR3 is CASSLSRNYEQYF. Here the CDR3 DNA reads TGCGCCAGCAGCTTATCTCGTAACTACGAGCAGTACTTC.

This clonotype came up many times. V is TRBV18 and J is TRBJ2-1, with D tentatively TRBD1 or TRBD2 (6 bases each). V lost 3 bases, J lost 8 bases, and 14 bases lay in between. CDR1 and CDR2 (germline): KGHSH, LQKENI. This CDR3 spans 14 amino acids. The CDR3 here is CASSPRGVRDEQFF. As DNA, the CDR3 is TGTGCCAGCTCACCGAGGGGGGTTAGGGATGAGCAGTTCTTC.

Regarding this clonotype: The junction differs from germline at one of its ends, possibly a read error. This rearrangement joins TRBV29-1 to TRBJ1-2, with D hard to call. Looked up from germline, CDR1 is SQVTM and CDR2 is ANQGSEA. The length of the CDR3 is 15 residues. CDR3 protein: CSVEDRSSPRYGHTF. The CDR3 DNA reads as TGCAGCGTTGAAGATCGGTCCAGTCCCCGTTATGGCCACACCTTC. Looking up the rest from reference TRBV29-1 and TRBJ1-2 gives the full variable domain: SAVISQKPSRDICQRGTSLTIQCQVDSQVTMMFWYRQQPGQSLTLIATANQGSEATYESGFVIDKFPISRPNLTFSTLTVSNMSPEDSSIYLCSVEDRSSPRYGHTFGSGTRLTVV.

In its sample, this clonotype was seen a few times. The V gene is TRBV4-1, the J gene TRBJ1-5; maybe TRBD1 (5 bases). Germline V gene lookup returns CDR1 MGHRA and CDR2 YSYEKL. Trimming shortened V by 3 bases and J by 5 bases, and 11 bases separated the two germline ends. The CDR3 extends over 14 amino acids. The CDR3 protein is CASSQTEGDQPQHF. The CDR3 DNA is TGCGCCAGCAGCCAGACAGAAGGAGATCAGCCCCAGCATTTT.